This T cell receptor (beta chain) stems from a study of graft-versus-host responses after intestinal transplantation. Overall study findings and caveats: Some patients had graft-donor T cell macrochimerism. In their allografts, the ratios of graft-versus-host to host-versus-graft T cell clones were high.

Trimming cost V 6 bases and J 3 bases; bases outside gene matches: 8. This CDR3 is 16 amino acids long. The germline CDR1 and CDR2 sequences are SQVTM and ANQGSEA. Plating of about 200,000 CFSE-labeled responder cells was done together with about 200,000 irradiated, violet-dye-labeled stimulator cells. Data came from immunoSEQ multiplex PCR; TCRdb stores just in-frame clones and leaves some out. This table has 20,000 or so clones, approximately 45% appearing once. The chain has TRBV29-1 and TRBJ2-3, with 14 bases identical to TRBD2. Sequencing was performed on alloreactive CD4+ T cells from a mixed lymphocyte reaction culture, taken before intestinal transplant. Subset described: CFSE-low proliferating T cells sorted from roughly six-day pre-transplant mixed lymphocyte reaction (GvH or HvG direction). The sequence derives from a human patient who received an intestinal transplant. CDR3 loop: CSVTRTSGGSTDTQYF. CDR3 bases: TGCAGCGTCACACGGACTAGCGGGGGGTCTACAGATACGCAGTATTTT.